This passage covers 9 T cell receptor beta chains from one sample sequenced in a study of blood T cell repertoires in COVID-19. Only in-frame clones appear in the TCRdb table, and some are missing; sequencing was by immunoSEQ multiplex PCR. The data contain 240,000 or so clones, around 80% of them seen just once; the ten biggest clones take up less than 3.5%. The sample comprised peripheral blood. The receptors derive from a woman aged 18-29 years with acute or convalescent COVID-19.

This clone has a handful of counts. This same CDR3 is encoded by further DNA sequences in the sample. The chain carries TRBV7-9 and TRBJ1-2; D not resolved. Germline V lookup: CDR1 SEHNR, CDR2 FQNEAQ (reference sequence). The CDR3 is made up of 12 amino acids. Trimming took 6 bases from V and 4 from J, leaving 9 bases between them. The CDR3 loop reads CASRPGLYGYTF. In nucleotides, the CDR3 is TGTGCCAGCAGGCCGGGTCTCTATGGCTACACCTTC.

The chain couples TRBV12-3 or TRBV12-4 to TRBJ2-7, with D unclear. The germline V and J ends were trimmed by 4 bases and 3 bases, with 4 bases remaining between them. The CDR3 has 11 amino acids. The CDR3 protein is CASSSGYEQYF. CDR3 bases: TGTGCCAGCAGTTCAGGCTACGAGCAGTACTTC.

V is TRBV6-6 and J is TRBJ2-1; possible D gene TRBD2, 6 bases. Trimming removed 6 bases at V and 6 bases at J, with 18 bases between. There are 15 residues in the CDR3. Per the germline V gene, CDR1 is MNHNY and CDR2 is SVGAGI (reference sequence). The CDR3 coding sequence is TGTGCCAGCAGCACGGACTATATTACGTTCAATGAGCAGTTCTTC. Translation gives CASSTDYITFNEQFF.

This chain joins TRBV6-6 and TRBJ1-1; 8 bases fit TRBD1. V was clipped by 6 bases and J by 1 base; unmatched bases: 7. The CDR3 has 15 amino acids. Germline CDR1 reads MNHNY; CDR2 reads SVGAGI (reference sequence). CDR3 sequence: CASRESGTGNTEAFF. The DNA for the CDR3 is TGTGCCAGCAGAGAGTCCGGGACAGGGAACACTGAAGCTTTCTTT.

The chain employs TRBV5-1 and TRBJ2-7, with TRBD1 as a possible D gene (5 bases). Germline CDR1 is SGHRS and CDR2 is YFSETQ. Deletions cut 2 bases from V and 5 bases from J, with 11 bases between. There are 13 residues in the CDR3. The CDR3 DNA follows: TGCGCCAGCAGCTTCCAGGGTGGGCACGAGCAGTACTTC. It specifies CASSFQGGHEQYF.

The chain has TRBV12-3 or TRBV12-4 and TRBJ2-5; 7 nucleotides line up with TRBD1. V dropped 6 bases and J dropped 4; count of bases not matched to a gene: 2. The CDR3 extends over 12 amino acids. The DNA of the CDR3 is TGTGCCAGCAGCCGGGACAGAGAGACCCAGTACTTC. It yields the protein CASSRDRETQYF.

This chain uses TRBV27 with TRBJ2-2; TRBD2 agrees at 9 bases. The CDR3 extends over 16 amino acids. The J segment lost 3 bases and the V segment lost 3 bases, leaving 5 bases of the junction unmatched. The germline V gene encodes CDR1 MNHEY and CDR2 SMNVEV (reference sequence). In DNA form, the CDR3 reads TGTGCCAGCAGTTTTCTCGCGGGAGGGTACACCGGGGAGCTGTTTTTT. Protein product: CASSFLAGGYTGELFF.

This chain uses TRBV19 with TRBJ2-7; 10 nucleotides match TRBD2. Germline V gives CDR1 LNHDA, CDR2 SQIVND (reference sequence). The CDR3 contains 17 residues. The V and J ends lost 2 bases and 1 base, in that order; junction bases with no gene match: 8. CDR3 sequence: CASSIRELAGRSYEQYF. The DNA for the CDR3 is TGTGCCAGTAGTATACGTGAACTAGCGGGACGATCCTACGAGCAGTACTTC.

The chain carries TRBV4-3 and TRBJ1-2; D remains ambiguous. From germline, CDR1 is LGHNA and CDR2 YSLEER. V was trimmed by 2 bases and J by 8 bases, leaving 27 bases between them. The CDR3 contains 18 residues. In DNA, the CDR3 is TGCGCCAGCAGCCAATCCGGTCTTTACGGAGTCAGCTCTCAGGGCTACACCTTC. Its protein is CASSQSGLYGVSSQGYTF.